The 30 T cell receptor beta chains listed next were all sequenced from one sample in a study of OX40 agonist ivuxolimab in advanced cancers. The repertoire was sequenced with immunoSEQ multiplex PCR; TCRdb's copy has only in-frame clones and lacks some. This sample has about 76,000 clones, with about 80% found just once. Sequences were derived from CD4+ or CD8+ T cells sorted from blood, sampled in a trial of the OX40 agonist ivuxolimab. These receptors came from an adult with an advanced solid tumor such as melanoma, head and neck, liver or kidney cancer.

The chain joins TRBV18 to TRBJ2-2; either TRBD1 or TRBD2 may fit D (5 bases each). Germline V gene sequence: CDR1 KGHSH, CDR2 LQKENI. Trimming left V 1 base short and J 1 base short, with 10 bases between. The CDR3 has 16 amino acids. CDR3 residues: CASSPRGIGNTGELFF. CDR3 DNA sequence: TGTGCCAGCTCACCACGGGGGATCGGGAACACCGGGGAGCTGTTTTTT.

This sequence joins TRBV29-1 and TRBJ1-2; tentatively, D is TRBD1 (6 bases). Between the trimmed V and J ends, which lost 6 bases and 7 bases, there was a span of 15 bases. Germline V lookup: CDR1 SQVTM, CDR2 ANQGSEA. This CDR3 contains 12 residues. CDR3 protein: CSVGGGTSGYTF. CDR3 sequence (DNA): TGCAGCGTGGGGGGAGGGACATCTGGCTACACCTTC.

The chain is built from TRBV7-8 and TRBJ1-1; 7 bases match TRBD1. V trimming: 5 bases; J trimming: 1 base; junction bases outside the gene matches: 7. Germline lookup yields CDR1 SGHVS and CDR2 FQNEAQ. The CDR3 is 15 amino acids. CDR3 nucleotide sequence: TGTGCCAGCAGCCCGCGGACAGGAACGAACACTGAAGCTTTCTTT. This gives the protein CASSPRTGTNTEAFF.

This clone is a singleton in its sample. The chain links TRBV5-6 to TRBJ2-7, with 8 nucleotides matching TRBD1. Germline values: CDR1 SGHDT, CDR2 YYEEEE. The CDR3 length is 16 residues. The ends lost 2 bases at V and 4 bases at J; junction bases unmatched: 11. CDR3 bases: TGTGCCAGCAGCTTAGCTGGGACAGGCCCTCGATACGAGCAGTACTTC. This sequence encodes CASSLAGTGPRYEQYF.

This clone was seen only a few times. The J gene is TRBJ1-4, the V gene TRBV2; perhaps TRBD1 as D (6 bases). Germline values: CDR1 SNHLY, CDR2 FYNNEI. Trimming removed 7 bases from V and 7 bases from J, with 10 bases in between. The CDR3 sequence is 12 residues long. CDR3 loop: CASKGVSEKLFF. The CDR3 DNA reads TGTGCCAGCAAGGGGGTTAGTGAAAAACTGTTTTTT.

This sequence joins TRBV15 and TRBJ2-6; 9 nucleotides agree with TRBD1. The germline V gene encodes CDR1 LNHNV and CDR2 YYDKDF (reference sequence). V gave up 8 bases and J gave up 2 bases; unmatched junction bases: 22. The CDR3 runs 21 residues. The CDR3 nucleotides are TGTGCCACCCGTCAACCGAACAGGGGGCGAGACCGACTCACTGGGGCCAACGTCCTGACTTTC. Protein: CATRQPNRGRDRLTGANVLTF.

The chain carries TRBV7-3 and TRBJ2-6; a possible D gene is TRBD1 (7 bases). Germline CDR1 SGHTA, CDR2 FQGTGA. Trimming left V 6 bases short and J 2 bases short, with 11 bases between. The CDR3 covers 15 residues. In DNA form, the CDR3 reads TGTGCCAGCAGTGGCGGGACAGCTGGGGCCAACGTCCTGACTTTC. This translates into CASSGGTAGANVLTF.

The chain recombines TRBV7-2 with TRBJ1-2, with a tentative D call TRBD1 (6 bases). Germline loops: CDR1 SGHTA, CDR2 FQGNSA. Trimming took 5 bases from V and 8 from J, leaving 12 bases between them. This CDR3 is built from 12 residues. The CDR3 DNA sequence: TGTGCCAGCAGCGCCCGGGGGCGAGGCTACACCTTC. As protein: CASSARGRGYTF.

This sequence joins TRBV13 and TRBJ2-7, with 9 nucleotides matching TRBD1. The CDR3 spans 14 residues. Germline CDR1 PRHDT, CDR2 FYEKMQ (reference sequence). V was clipped by 1 base and J by 5 bases; unmatched bases: 3. In DNA, the CDR3 is TGTGCCAGCAGCTTAGCGGGACAGGGTGACGAGCAGTACTTC. Translating gives CASSLAGQGDEQYF.

As DNA, the CDR3 is TGTGCCAGCAGCCCGATTACGACAGGGGGCCAAAATGAGCAGTTCTTC. Amino acids: CASSPITTGGQNEQFF. The V and J genes are TRBV27 and TRBJ2-1; 10 bases are shared with TRBD1. Germline V CDR1 and CDR2: MNHEY, SMNVEV (reference sequence). The length of the CDR3 is 16 residues. The trim removed 6 bases at V and 7 bases at J, leaving 12 bases unmatched.

This sequence joins TRBV29-1 and TRBJ1-1, with D unresolved. CDR1 and CDR2 (germline): SQVTM, ANQGSEA. The CDR3 has 13 amino acids. V lost 5 bases to trimming and J lost 1 base, with 11 bases between them. The CDR3 sequence is CSVIKISNTEAFF. CDR3 nucleotide sequence: TGCAGCGTTATAAAAATTTCGAACACTGAAGCTTTCTTT.

The table lists this clone with a count of one. The V call is TRBV7-6, the J call TRBJ2-5, with no clear D. V lost 4 bases and J 8 bases, leaving 17 bases between the germline ends. Germline V gives CDR1 SGHVS, CDR2 FNYEAQ. This CDR3 has 14 residues. In nucleotides, the CDR3 is TGTGCCAGCAGCTACTTTGAGACAACGGAAACCCAGTACTTC. This gives the protein CASSYFETTETQYF.

The genes are TRBV28 and TRBJ2-7; D may correspond to TRBD1 or TRBD2 (6 bases each). Trimming removed 6 bases from V and 7 bases from J, with 19 bases in between. The CDR3 is 14 amino acids. Per germline, CDR1 MDHEN and CDR2 SYDVKM. In DNA, the CDR3 is TGTGCCAGCAGCCAACCCGGGACTCAGGGGGAGCAGTACTTC. Protein product: CASSQPGTQGEQYF.

The V and J genes are TRBV7-3 and TRBJ1-1; D gene unclear. The CDR3 contains 13 residues. CDR1 is SGHTA, CDR2 FQGTGA, per germline. Trimming cost V 5 bases and J 1 base, with 8 bases left between them. The CDR3 nucleotides are TGTGCCAGCAGCCCTCACGCGAACACTGAAGCTTTCTTT. It yields the protein CASSPHANTEAFF.

In its sample, this clone was seen once. V usage is TRBV2 and J usage is TRBJ1-1; the match to TRBD1 covers 7 bases. V lost 6 bases and J lost 1; bases outside the gene matches: 8. The CDR3 contains 15 residues. CDR1 and CDR2 from the germline V gene are SNHLY and FYNNEI. CDR3 region: CASSLLRTGNTEAFF. CDR3 in DNA: TGTGCCAGCAGCTTATTAAGGACAGGGAACACTGAAGCTTTCTTT.

This chain uses TRBV7-2 with TRBJ2-5; the match to TRBD2 covers 10 bases. CDR1 is SGHTA and CDR2 is FQGNSA in the germline V gene. After removal of 2 bases from V and 3 bases from J, the junction contained 6 bases not matched to a gene. The CDR3 sequence is 16 residues long. DNA of the CDR3: TGTGCCAGCAGCTTAATGATTAGCGGGGGGAAAGAGACCCAGTACTTC. The encoded protein is CASSLMISGGKETQYF.

This rearrangement joins TRBV21-1 to TRBJ2-2. TRBV21-1 is labeled a pseudogene. This CDR3 contains 14 residues. The CDR3 protein is CASIQEGEDGELFF. The DNA for the CDR3 is TGTGCCAGCATTCAGGAGGGGGAGGACGGGGAGCTGTTTTTT.

The J gene is TRBJ1-2, the V gene TRBV4-1; tentative D call: TRBD1 (5 bases). Trimming stripped 0 bases from V and 3 bases from J, with 14 bases between. The CDR3 extends over 16 amino acids. Germline V lookup: CDR1 MGHRA, CDR2 YSYEKL. The CDR3, as DNA: TGCGCCAGCAGCCAAGATCCCGGGGGGGTTTACTATGGCTACACCTTC. Amino acids: CASSQDPGGVYYGYTF.

The CDR3 region has the DNA TGTGCCAGCAGCGAGGGACTAGGAAACGAGCAGTACTTC. Translated: CASSEGLGNEQYF. V is TRBV7-3 and J is TRBJ2-7, with 8 positions matching TRBD2. The CDR3 is 13 residues long. Germline loops: CDR1 SGHTA, CDR2 FQGTGA. Trimming removed 5 bases from V and 5 bases from J; junction bases left unmatched: 5.

This clone was picked up one time. J is TRBJ2-1 and V is TRBV11-3, with a weak D call TRBD1 (6 bases). This CDR3 has 16 residues. Per germline, CDR1 SGHNT and CDR2 YENEEA. Trimming pared 0 bases from V and 8 bases from J, leaving 17 bases between. Here the CDR3 DNA reads TGTGCCAGCAGCTTAGATATGACAGGCCAAGGAGATGAGCAGTTCTTC. Protein sequence: CASSLDMTGQGDEQFF.

The J gene is TRBJ1-3, the V gene TRBV7-3; the D gene is possibly TRBD1 (5 bases). This CDR3 region has 15 residues. Per germline, CDR1 SGHTA and CDR2 FQGTGA. V was clipped by 5 bases and J by 0 bases, with 11 bases between them. The DNA of the CDR3 is TGTGCCAGCAGCCCAACAGGAAACTCTGGAAACACCATATATTTT. This sequence encodes CASSPTGNSGNTIYF.

V and J are TRBV7-8 and TRBJ2-1; D perhaps matches TRBD2 (6 bases). The CDR3 covers 17 residues. The ends were cut back, 2 bases at V and 5 bases at J, with 19 bases in the middle. Germline V gene lookup returns CDR1 SGHVS and CDR2 FQNEAQ. The CDR3 region has the DNA TGTGCCAGCAGCTTACCCCGACGATTAGCGGTCCACAATGAGCAGTTCTTC. As protein: CASSLPRRLAVHNEQFF.

The rearrangement uses TRBV10-3 and TRBJ1-1; TRBD1 agrees at 9 bases. With 7 bases clipped from V and 5 bases from J, the junction kept 8 bases outside the gene matches. The CDR3 is 14 residues long. Germline CDR1 ENHRY, CDR2 SYGVKD. The CDR3 region has the DNA TGTGCCATCACCGGACAGGGGTTGATGACTGAAGCTTTCTTT. As protein: CAITGQGLMTEAFF.

The chain carries TRBV11-3 and TRBJ2-3, with D maybe TRBD1 (5 bases). Germline V lookup: CDR1 SGHNT, CDR2 YENEEA. Between the trimmed V and J ends, which lost 0 bases and 0 bases, there was a span of 7 bases. This CDR3 has 15 amino acids. This CDR3 reads CASSLEWGSTDTQYF. The CDR3 bases are TGTGCCAGCAGCTTAGAGTGGGGCAGCACAGATACGCAGTATTTT.

This clone was found once. The rearrangement links TRBV7-8 to TRBJ2-2; 10 bases fit TRBD1. The CDR3 runs 15 residues. Germline V CDR1 and CDR2: SGHVS, FQNEAQ. The junction had 6 bases not matched to a gene; V was cut back by 4 bases and J by 7 bases. The CDR3 spells CASSSTGGLVGELFF. CDR3 DNA: TGTGCCAGCAGCTCGACAGGGGGCTTGGTCGGGGAGCTGTTTTTT.

The J gene is TRBJ1-1, the V gene TRBV9; D is unresolved. The V end lost 0 bases, the J end lost 6 bases, and 12 bases lay between the germline ends. Germline CDR1 reads SGDLS; CDR2 reads YYNGEE. This CDR3 spans 14 amino acids. CDR3 DNA: TGTGCCAGCAGCGTAGGGCACCTTGGGGCTGAAGCTTTCTTT. Protein: CASSVGHLGAEAFF.

CDR3 in amino acids: CASSVAWLASYNEQFF. The CDR3 DNA sequence: TGTGCCAGCAGCGTAGCGTGGCTGGCCTCCTACAATGAGCAGTTCTTC. The chain carries TRBV9 and TRBJ2-1, with no clear D. CDR1 and CDR2 (germline): SGDLS, YYNGEE. The CDR3 spans 16 residues. The ends were cut back, 0 bases at V and 0 bases at J, with 10 bases in the middle.

V gene TRBV30 combines with J gene TRBJ1-2, with D maybe TRBD1 (5 bases). V gave up 1 base and J gave up 4 bases, with 10 bases separating them. Germline V gene sequence: CDR1 GTSNPN, CDR2 SVGIG (reference sequence). The length of the CDR3 is 13 residues. This chain's CDR3 is CAWSGRATYGYTF. Here the CDR3 DNA reads TGTGCCTGGAGTGGCAGGGCTACCTATGGCTACACCTTC.

This chain joins TRBV7-8 and TRBJ2-7; no clear D. The CDR3 loop spans 12 amino acids. The germline V gene has CDR1 SGHVS and CDR2 FQNEAQ. Trimming removed 2 bases from V and 5 bases from J, with 7 bases in between. The CDR3 is CASSLKGNEQYF. CDR3 in DNA: TGTGCCAGCAGCTTAAAAGGAAACGAGCAGTACTTC.

The V and J genes are TRBV2 and TRBJ1-2; D not certain. Germline assignment: CDR1 SNHLY and CDR2 FYNNEI. The CDR3 contains 11 residues. V dropped 9 bases and J dropped 8 bases, with 13 bases sitting between them. The CDR3 nucleotides are TGTGCCAGTTTCGGTGGCTGGGGCTACACCTTC. This translates into CASFGGWGYTF.